This T cell receptor beta chain was recorded in a study of blood T cells in healthy people across ages. This clonotype was detected ten times or more. CDR3 length equals 15 residues. Trimming cost V 7 bases and J 4 bases; bases outside gene matches: 6. The V gene's germline CDR1 is LGHDT and CDR2 YNNKEL (reference sequence). A J-beta primer mix and a sample-barcoded 5' primer were used in a second PCR of roughly 6 to 12 cycles. TCRdb re-called the 5' RACE reads with MiXCR, one entry per CDR3 protein. This table has about 800,000 distinct CDR3 sequences, 35% to 60% appearing once. Sequenced: blood. The TCR originated in a man aged 80 or over in good health. The gene calls are TRBV3-1 and TRBJ2-3, with 12 positions matching TRBD2. The CDR3 DNA follows: TGTGCCAGCACAATACTAGCGGGAGGACCAGATACGCAGTATTTT. It codes for CASTILAGGPDTQYF.